This TCR beta chain was obtained from a study of PD-1 blockade in classical Hodgkin lymphoma. Whole-study context: Patients had nivolumab dosed at 3 mg/kg, delivered intravenously every 2 weeks. General study findings and limits: Causes of the repertoire differences remain undefined, possibly disease activity or prior therapy. Some patients started nivolumab under 1 year after ASCT, and they were excluded. It was reported that newly diagnosed patients had less baseline TCR diversity than healthy donors.

Concerning this clone: Its cognate antigen is unknown.

CDR3 length: 14 amino acids. The germline V gene encodes CDR1 LNHDA and CDR2 SQIVND (reference sequence). The V end lost 1 base, the J end lost 2 bases, and 6 bases lay between the germline ends. Assay: immunoSEQ multiplex PCR; the TCRdb copy retains only in-frame clones and omits some. The table lists around 10,000 clones, 76% of them singletons, with around 23% in the top ten. Every single patient, without exception, relapsed after autologous stem cell transplantation, and brentuximab vedotin exposure varied. The sequencing used peripheral blood mononuclear cells (PBMCs), collected at baseline. The rearrangement links TRBV19 to TRBJ2-1; unclear D gene. The source is a human donor with classical Hodgkin lymphoma. The CDR3: CASSIVPTYNEQFF. The DNA of the CDR3 is TGTGCCAGTAGTATAGTCCCAACCTACAATGAGCAGTTCTTC. Together with reference TRBV19 and TRBJ2-1, the CDR3 gives the full variable domain: DGGITQSPKYLFRKEGQNVTLSCEQNLNHDAMYWYRQDPGQGLRLIYYSQIVNDFQKGDIAEGYSVSREKKESFPLTVTSAQKNPTAFYLCASSIVPTYNEQFFGPGTRLTVL.